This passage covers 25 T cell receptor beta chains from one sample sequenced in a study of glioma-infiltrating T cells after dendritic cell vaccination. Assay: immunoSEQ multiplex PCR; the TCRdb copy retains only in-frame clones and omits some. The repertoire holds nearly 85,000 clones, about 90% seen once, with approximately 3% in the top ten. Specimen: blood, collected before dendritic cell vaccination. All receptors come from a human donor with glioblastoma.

CDR3 DNA sequence: TGTGCCAGCAGCTTAAGTGGCCCTCCTAGCACAGATACGCAGTATTTT. Translating gives CASSLSGPPSTDTQYF. The chain has TRBV7-3 and TRBJ2-3; D unclear. The CDR3 is 16 residues long. Germline CDR1 reads SGHTA; CDR2 reads FQGTGA. The ends were cut back, 1 base at V and 0 bases at J, with 11 bases in the middle.

CDR3 residues: CASSSGGGQETQYF. CDR3 DNA: TGCGCCAGCAGTTCCGGCGGGGGCCAAGAGACCCAGTACTTC. This sequence joins TRBV4-1 and TRBJ2-5, with TRBD2 matching 7 bases. Trimming removed 6 bases from V and 1 base from J; junction bases left unmatched: 5. This CDR3 is built from 14 residues. The germline CDR1 and CDR2 sequences are MGHRA and YSYEKL.

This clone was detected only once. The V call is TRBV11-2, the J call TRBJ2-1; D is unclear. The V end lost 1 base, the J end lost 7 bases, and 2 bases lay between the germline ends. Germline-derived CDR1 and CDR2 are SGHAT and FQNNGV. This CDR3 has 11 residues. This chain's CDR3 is CASSLVNEQFF. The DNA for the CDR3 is TGTGCCAGCAGCTTAGTAAATGAGCAGTTCTTC.

CDR3 protein: CASSIGGQGFWEQYF. The CDR3, as DNA: TGTGCCAGTAGTATCGGGGGACAGGGCTTCTGGGAGCAGTACTTC. The chain carries TRBV19 and TRBJ2-7, with 9 bases fitting TRBD1. Germline lookup yields CDR1 LNHDA and CDR2 SQIVND (reference sequence). The CDR3 is 15 amino acids. The trim removed 3 bases at V and 7 bases at J, leaving 10 bases unmatched.

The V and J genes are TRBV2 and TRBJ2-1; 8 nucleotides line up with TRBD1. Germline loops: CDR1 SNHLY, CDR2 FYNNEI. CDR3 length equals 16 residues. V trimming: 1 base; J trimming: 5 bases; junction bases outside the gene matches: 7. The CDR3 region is CASSEVPGGRNNEQFF. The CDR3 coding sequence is TGTGCCAGCAGTGAAGTGCCAGGGGGCCGGAACAATGAGCAGTTCTTC.

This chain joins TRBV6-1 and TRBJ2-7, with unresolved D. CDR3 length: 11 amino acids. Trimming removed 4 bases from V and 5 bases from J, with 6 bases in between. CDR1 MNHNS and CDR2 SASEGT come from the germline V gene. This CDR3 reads CASSAYDEQYF. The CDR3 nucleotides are TGTGCCAGCAGTGCTTATGACGAGCAGTACTTC.

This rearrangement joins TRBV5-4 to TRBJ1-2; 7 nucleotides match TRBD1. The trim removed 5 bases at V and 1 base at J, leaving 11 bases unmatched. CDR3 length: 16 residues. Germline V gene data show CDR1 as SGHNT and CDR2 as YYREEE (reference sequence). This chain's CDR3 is CASRKPGTDVNYGYTF. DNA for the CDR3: TGTGCCAGCAGAAAACCAGGGACAGACGTTAACTATGGCTACACCTTC.

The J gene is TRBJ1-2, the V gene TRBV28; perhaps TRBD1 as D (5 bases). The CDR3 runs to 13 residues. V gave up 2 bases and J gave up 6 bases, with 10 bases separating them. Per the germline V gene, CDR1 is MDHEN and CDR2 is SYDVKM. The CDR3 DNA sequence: TGTGCCAGCAGTTTAGCAGGGAGGGATGGCTACACCTTC. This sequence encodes CASSLAGRDGYTF.

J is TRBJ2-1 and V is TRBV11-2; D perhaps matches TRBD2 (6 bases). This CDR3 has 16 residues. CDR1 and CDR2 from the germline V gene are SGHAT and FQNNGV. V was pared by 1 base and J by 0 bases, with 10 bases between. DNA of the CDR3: TGTGCCAGCAGCTTAGGCTGGACTAACTCCTACAATGAGCAGTTCTTC. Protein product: CASSLGWTNSYNEQFF. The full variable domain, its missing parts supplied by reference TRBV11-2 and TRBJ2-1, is EAGVAQSPRYKIIEKRQSVAFWCNPISGHATLYWYQQILGQGPKLLIQFQNNGVVDDSQLPKDRFSAERLKGVDSTLKIQPAKLEDSAVYLCASSLGWTNSYNEQFFGPGTRLTVL.

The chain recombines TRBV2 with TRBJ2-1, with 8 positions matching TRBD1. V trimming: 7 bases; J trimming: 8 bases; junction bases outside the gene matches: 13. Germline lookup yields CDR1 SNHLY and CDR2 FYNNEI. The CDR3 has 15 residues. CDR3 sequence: CASISGRGPIYEQFF. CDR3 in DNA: TGTGCCAGCATTTCAGGCAGGGGGCCTATCTATGAGCAGTTCTTC.

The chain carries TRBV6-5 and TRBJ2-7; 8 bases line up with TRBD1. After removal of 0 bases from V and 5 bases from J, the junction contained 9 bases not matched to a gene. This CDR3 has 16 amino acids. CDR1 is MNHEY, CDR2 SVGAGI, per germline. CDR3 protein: CASSYSMQGAEHEQYF. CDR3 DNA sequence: TGTGCCAGCAGTTACTCGATGCAGGGGGCAGAGCACGAGCAGTACTTC.

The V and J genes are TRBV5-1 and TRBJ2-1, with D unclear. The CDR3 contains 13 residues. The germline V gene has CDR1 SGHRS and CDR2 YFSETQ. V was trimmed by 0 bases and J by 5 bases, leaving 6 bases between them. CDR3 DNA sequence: TGCGCCAGCAGCTTGGAAGCGCACAATGAGCAGTTCTTC. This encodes CASSLEAHNEQFF.

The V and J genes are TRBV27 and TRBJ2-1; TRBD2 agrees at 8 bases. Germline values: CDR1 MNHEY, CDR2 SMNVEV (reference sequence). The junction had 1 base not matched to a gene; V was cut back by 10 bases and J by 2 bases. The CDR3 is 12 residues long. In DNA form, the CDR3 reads TGTGCCACCGGGAGGGCCTACAATGAGCAGTTCTTC. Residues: CATGRAYNEQFF.

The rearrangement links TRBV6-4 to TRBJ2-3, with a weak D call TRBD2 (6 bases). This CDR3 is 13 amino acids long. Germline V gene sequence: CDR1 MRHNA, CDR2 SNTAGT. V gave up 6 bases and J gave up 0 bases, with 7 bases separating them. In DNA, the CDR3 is TGTGCCAGCAGCGGGGGAAGCACAGATACGCAGTATTTT. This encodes CASSGGSTDTQYF.

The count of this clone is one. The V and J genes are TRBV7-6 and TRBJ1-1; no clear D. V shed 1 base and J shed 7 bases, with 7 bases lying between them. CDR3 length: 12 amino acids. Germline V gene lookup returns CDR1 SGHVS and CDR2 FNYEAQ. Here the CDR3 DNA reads TGTGCCAGCAGCTTAGGGGCAGGTGAAGCTTTCTTT. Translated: CASSLGAGEAFF. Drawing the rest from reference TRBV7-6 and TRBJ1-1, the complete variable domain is GAGVSQSPRYKVTKRGQDVALRCDPISGHVSLYWYRQALGQGPEFLTYFNYEAQQDKSGLPNDRFSAERPEGSISTLTIQRTEQRDSAMYRCASSLGAGEAFFGQGTRLTVV.

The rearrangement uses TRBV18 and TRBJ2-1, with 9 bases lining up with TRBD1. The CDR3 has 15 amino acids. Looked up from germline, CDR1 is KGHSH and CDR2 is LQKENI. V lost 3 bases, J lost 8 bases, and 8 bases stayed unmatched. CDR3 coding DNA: TGTGCCAGCTCACCTAAGGACAGGGGCGGGGATGAGCAGTTCTTC. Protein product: CASSPKDRGGDEQFF. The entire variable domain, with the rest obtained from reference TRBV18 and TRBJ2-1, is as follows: NAGVMQNPRHLVRRRGQEARLRCSPMKGHSHVYWYRQLPEEGLKFMVYLQKENIIDESGMPKERFSAEFPKEGPSILRIQQVVRGDSAAYFCASSPKDRGGDEQFFGPGTRLTVL.

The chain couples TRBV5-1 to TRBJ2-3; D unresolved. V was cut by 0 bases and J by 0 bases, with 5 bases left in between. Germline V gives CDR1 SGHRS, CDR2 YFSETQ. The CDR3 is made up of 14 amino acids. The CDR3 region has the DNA TGCGCCAGCAGCTTGGCCGGGAGCACAGATACGCAGTATTTT. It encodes CASSLAGSTDTQYF.

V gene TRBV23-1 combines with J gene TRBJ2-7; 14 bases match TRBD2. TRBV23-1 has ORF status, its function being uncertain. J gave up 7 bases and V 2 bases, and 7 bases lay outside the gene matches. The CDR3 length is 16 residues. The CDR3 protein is CASSQDRTSGGREQYF. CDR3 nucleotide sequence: TGCGCCAGCAGTCAAGACAGGACTAGCGGGGGGAGAGAGCAGTACTTC.

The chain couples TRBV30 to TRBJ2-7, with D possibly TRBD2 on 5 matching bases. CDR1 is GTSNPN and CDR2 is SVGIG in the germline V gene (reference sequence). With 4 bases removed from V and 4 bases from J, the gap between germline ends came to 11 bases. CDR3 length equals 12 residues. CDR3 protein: CAWTGEGYEQYF. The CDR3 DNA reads TGTGCCTGGACAGGCGAGGGATACGAGCAGTACTTC.

The CDR3 protein is CASSETGSLEQYF. The CDR3 nucleotides are TGTGCCAGCAGTGAGACAGGGTCTCTCGAGCAGTACTTC. The genes are TRBV2 and TRBJ2-7, with 7 bases lining up with TRBD1. Germline-derived CDR1 and CDR2 are SNHLY and FYNNEI. The CDR3 covers 13 residues. Losses at the gene ends were 3 bases for V and 6 bases for J; bases not matched to a gene: 5.

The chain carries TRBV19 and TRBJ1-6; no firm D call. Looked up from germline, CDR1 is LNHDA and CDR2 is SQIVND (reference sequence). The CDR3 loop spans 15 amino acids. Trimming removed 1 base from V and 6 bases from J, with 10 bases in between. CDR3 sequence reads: CASSIGARTNSPLHF. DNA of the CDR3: TGTGCCAGTAGTATAGGAGCCCGTACTAATTCACCCCTCCACTTT.

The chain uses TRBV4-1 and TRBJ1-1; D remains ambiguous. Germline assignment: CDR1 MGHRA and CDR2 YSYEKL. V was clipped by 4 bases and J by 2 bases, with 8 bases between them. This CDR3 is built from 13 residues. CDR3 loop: CASSPQVNTEAFF. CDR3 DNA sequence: TGCGCCAGCAGCCCCCAGGTAAACACTGAAGCTTTCTTT.

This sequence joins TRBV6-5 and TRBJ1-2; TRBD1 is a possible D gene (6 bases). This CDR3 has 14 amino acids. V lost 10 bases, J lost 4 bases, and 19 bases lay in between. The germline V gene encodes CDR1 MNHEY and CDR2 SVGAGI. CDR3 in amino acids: CATVGGAFGYGYTF. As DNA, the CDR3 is TGTGCCACTGTGGGGGGGGCGTTCGGCTATGGCTACACCTTC.

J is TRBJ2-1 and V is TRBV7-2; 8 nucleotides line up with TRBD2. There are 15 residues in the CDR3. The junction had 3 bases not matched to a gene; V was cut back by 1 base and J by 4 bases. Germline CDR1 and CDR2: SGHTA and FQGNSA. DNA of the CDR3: TGTGCCAGCAGCTTAGTCGCGGGGGGATACAATGAGCAGTTCTTC. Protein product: CASSLVAGGYNEQFF.

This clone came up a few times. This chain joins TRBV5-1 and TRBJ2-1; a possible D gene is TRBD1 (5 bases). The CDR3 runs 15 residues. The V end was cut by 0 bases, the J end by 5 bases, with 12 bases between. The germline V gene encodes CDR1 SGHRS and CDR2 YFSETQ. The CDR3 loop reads CASSLDRPLNNEQFF. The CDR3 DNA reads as TGCGCCAGCAGCTTGGACAGGCCCCTAAACAATGAGCAGTTCTTC.